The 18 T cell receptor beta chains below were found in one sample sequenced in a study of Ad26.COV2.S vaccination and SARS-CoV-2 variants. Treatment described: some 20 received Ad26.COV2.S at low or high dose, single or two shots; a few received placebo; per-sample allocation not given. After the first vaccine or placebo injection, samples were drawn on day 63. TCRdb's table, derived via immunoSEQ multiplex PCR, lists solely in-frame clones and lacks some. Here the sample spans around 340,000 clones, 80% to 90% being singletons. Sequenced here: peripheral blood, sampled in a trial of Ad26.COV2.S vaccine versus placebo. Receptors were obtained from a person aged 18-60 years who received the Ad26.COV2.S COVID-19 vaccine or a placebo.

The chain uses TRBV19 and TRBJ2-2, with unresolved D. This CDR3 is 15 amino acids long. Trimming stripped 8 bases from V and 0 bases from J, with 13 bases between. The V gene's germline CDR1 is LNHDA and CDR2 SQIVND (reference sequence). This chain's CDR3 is CASRTGRANTGELFF. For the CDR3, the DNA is TGTGCCAGTCGAACCGGCCGGGCGAACACCGGGGAGCTGTTTTTT.

CDR3 sequence (DNA): TGTGCCTGGAGTTCATGGCGGGAGTTAACTGGGGCCAACGTCCTGACTTTC. Translated, it gives CAWSSWRELTGANVLTF. This chain uses TRBV30 with TRBJ2-6, with 7 bases matching TRBD2. Germline V gene lookup returns CDR1 GTSNPN and CDR2 SVGIG (reference sequence). V lost 2 bases and J lost 2; bases outside the gene matches: 9. CDR3 length: 17 residues.

CDR3 region: CASSPTRDRDDQPQHF. CDR3 DNA: TGTGCCAGCAGCCCCACCCGGGACAGGGATGATCAGCCCCAGCATTTT. The genes are TRBV5-5 and TRBJ1-5; 9 positions agree with TRBD1. Trimming at V came to 4 bases and at J to 5 bases, leaving 10 bases not matched to a gene. Germline V gene data show CDR1 as SGHKS and CDR2 as YYEKEE (reference sequence). The CDR3 sequence is 16 residues long.

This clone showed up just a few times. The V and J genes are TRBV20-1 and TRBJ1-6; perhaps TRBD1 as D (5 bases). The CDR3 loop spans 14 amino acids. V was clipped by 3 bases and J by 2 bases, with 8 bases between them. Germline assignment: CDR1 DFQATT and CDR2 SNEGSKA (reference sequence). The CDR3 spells CSASRRAYNSPLHF. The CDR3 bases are TGCAGTGCTAGTCGCAGGGCCTATAATTCACCCCTCCACTTT.

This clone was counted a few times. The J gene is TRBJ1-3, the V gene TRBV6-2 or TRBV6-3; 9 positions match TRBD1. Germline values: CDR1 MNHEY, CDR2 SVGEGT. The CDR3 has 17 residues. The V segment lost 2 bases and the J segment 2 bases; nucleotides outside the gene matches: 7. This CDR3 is CASSYPRRTGAGNTIYF. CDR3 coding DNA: TGTGCCAGCAGTTACCCTCGCCGGACAGGGGCTGGAAACACCATATATTTT.

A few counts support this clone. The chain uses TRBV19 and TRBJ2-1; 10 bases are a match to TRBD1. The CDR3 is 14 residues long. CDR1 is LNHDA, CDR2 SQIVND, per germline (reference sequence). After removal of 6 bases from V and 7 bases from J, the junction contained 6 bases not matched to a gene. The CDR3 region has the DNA TGTGCCAGTAGCTTCCGGGACAGGGGTAATGAGCAGTTCTTC. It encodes CASSFRDRGNEQFF.

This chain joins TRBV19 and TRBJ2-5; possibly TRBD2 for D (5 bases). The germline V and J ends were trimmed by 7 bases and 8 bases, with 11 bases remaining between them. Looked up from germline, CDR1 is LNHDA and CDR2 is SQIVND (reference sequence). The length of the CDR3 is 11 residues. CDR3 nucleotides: TGTGCCAGTATTTTTCGGGGTACCCAGTACTTC. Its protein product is CASIFRGTQYF.

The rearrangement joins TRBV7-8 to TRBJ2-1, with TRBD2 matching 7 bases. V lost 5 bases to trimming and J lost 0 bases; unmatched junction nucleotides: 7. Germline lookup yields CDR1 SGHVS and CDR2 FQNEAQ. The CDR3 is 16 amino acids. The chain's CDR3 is CASSPQSGASYNEQFF. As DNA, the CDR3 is TGTGCCAGCAGCCCCCAGAGCGGGGCCTCCTACAATGAGCAGTTCTTC.

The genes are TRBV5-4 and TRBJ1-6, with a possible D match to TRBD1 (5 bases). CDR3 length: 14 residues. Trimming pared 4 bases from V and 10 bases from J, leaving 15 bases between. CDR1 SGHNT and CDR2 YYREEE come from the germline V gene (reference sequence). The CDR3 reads CASSGEGYRSPLHF. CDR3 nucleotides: TGTGCCAGCAGCGGGGAGGGGTATCGCTCACCCCTCCACTTT.

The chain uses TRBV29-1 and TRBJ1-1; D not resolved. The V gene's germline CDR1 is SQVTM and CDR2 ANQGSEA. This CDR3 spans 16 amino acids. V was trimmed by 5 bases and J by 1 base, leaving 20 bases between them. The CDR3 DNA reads TGCAGCGTTTTGCCCGGCCTTAGGAGGGCGAACACTGAAGCTTTCTTT. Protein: CSVLPGLRRANTEAFF. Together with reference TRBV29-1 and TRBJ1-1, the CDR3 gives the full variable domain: SAVISQKPSRDICQRGTSLTIQCQVDSQVTMMFWYRQQPGQSLTLIATANQGSEATYESGFVIDKFPISRPNLTFSTLTVSNMSPEDSSIYLCSVLPGLRRANTEAFFGQGTRLTVV.

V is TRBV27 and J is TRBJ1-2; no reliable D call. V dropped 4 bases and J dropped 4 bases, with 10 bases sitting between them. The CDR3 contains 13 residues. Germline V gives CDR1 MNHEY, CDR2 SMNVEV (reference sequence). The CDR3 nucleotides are TGTGCCAGCAGTTCGAGGGAGGCCTATGGCTACACCTTC. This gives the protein CASSSREAYGYTF.

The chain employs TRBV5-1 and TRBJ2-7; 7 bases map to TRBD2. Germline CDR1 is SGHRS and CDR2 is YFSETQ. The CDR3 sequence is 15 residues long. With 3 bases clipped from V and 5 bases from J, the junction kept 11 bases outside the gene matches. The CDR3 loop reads CASSYGTINGDEQYF. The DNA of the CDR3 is TGCGCCAGCAGCTACGGGACTATAAACGGGGACGAGCAGTACTTC.

The CDR3 coding sequence is TGTGCCAGCACCCTTAGGCTGGGGGGAGGAGAGACCCAGTACTTC. Its translation: CASTLRLGGGETQYF. This chain uses TRBV11-2 with TRBJ2-5; TRBD2 might be the D (6 bases). V gave up 7 bases and J gave up 4 bases, with 19 bases separating them. The length of the CDR3 is 15 residues. Per the germline V gene, CDR1 is SGHAT and CDR2 is FQNNGV.

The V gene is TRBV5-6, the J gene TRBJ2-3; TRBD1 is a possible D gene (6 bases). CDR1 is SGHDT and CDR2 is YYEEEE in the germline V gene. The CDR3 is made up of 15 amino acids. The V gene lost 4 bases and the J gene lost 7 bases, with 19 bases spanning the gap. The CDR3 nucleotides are TGTGCCAGCAGCCCCCCGGGACAAGAGCAAAATACGCAGTATTTT. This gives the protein CASSPPGQEQNTQYF. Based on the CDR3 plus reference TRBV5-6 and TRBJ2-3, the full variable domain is DAGVTQSPTHLIKTRGQQVTLRCSPKSGHDTVSWYQQALGQGPQFIFQYYEEEERQRGNFPDRFSGHQFPNYSSELNVNALLLGDSALYLCASSPPGQEQNTQYFGPGTRLTVL.

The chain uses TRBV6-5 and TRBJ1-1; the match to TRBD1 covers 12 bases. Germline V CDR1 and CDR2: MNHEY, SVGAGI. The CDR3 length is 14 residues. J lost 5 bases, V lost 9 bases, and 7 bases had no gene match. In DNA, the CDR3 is TGTGCCAGTATCCGGGACAGGGGGCTTACTGAAGCTTTCTTT. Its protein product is CASIRDRGLTEAFF.

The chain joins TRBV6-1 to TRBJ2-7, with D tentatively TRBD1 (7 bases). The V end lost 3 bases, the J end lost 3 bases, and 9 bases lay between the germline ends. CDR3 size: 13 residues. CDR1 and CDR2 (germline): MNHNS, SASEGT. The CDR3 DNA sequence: TGTGCCAGCAGTGATCAGGGGGGCTACGAGCAGTACTTC. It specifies CASSDQGGYEQYF.

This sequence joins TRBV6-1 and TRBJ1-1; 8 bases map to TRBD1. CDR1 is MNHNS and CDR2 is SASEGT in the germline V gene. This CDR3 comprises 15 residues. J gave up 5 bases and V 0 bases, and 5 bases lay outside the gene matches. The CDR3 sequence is CASSEALTGETEAFF. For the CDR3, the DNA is TGTGCCAGCAGTGAAGCGCTGACAGGGGAGACTGAAGCTTTCTTT.

This CDR3 is CASSQGPDRDRVGEQYF. CDR3 nucleotides: TGCGCCAGCAGCCAAGGCCCTGACAGGGACCGAGTCGGGGAGCAGTACTTC. The V and J genes are TRBV4-1 and TRBJ2-7; 7 nucleotides line up with TRBD1. Germline loops: CDR1 MGHRA, CDR2 YSYEKL. J gave up 7 bases and V 1 base, and 16 bases lay outside the gene matches. The CDR3 has 17 amino acids.